The clone carrying this T cell receptor beta chain was counted only a few times. Its antigen is undetermined. The sample is drawn from a study of vaccination effects on CD4 cells after COVID-19. Sequenced by immunoSEQ multiplex PCR; TCRdb stores in-frame clones only, minus some. The sample shows 55,000 to 90,000 clones, 73% of them seen only once. Before sequencing took place, the ViraFEST assay used viral peptide pools to expand antigen-specific CD4+ T cells. Culture lasted around eleven days before CD4+ T cell isolation. Documented for the person is a PCR-confirmed SARS-CoV-2 infection occurring between March and December 2020. This sequence was found in a human donor who had a prior SARS-CoV-2 infection. Specimen: CD4+ T cells from PBMCs cultured with HIV peptides, collected before COVID-19 vaccination. Subset reported: HIV-1 Nef peptide pool negative control/reference culture.

The CDR3 DNA is TGTGCCAGCAGCCAACCGGGACAGGGGGTAAACACCATATATTTT. Protein: CASSQPGQGVNTIYF. V and J are TRBV4-2 and TRBJ1-3, with TRBD1 matching over 11 bases. V lost 2 bases to trimming and J lost 6 bases; unmatched junction nucleotides: 3. The germline V gene has CDR1 LGHNA and CDR2 YNFKEQ. The CDR3 covers 15 residues.